A single sample gave rise to the 24 T cell receptor beta chains below, sequenced in a study of cytomegalovirus exposure and HLA in healthy donors. This PCR relied on a set of 60 Vbeta primers and 13 Jbeta primers. Some clones are missing from TCRdb's copy, which holds only in-frame ones; the method was immunoSEQ multiplex PCR. The table shows roughly 140,000 clones, with about 64% occurring only once. The sequencing input was PBMCs. These receptors were taken from a man between 60 and 70 years old in good health and CMV-seronegative.

This chain links TRBV28 with TRBJ1-1, with a weak D call TRBD1 (5 bases). V was trimmed by 6 bases and J by 1 base, leaving 15 bases between them. The CDR3 covers 15 residues. Germline-derived CDR1 and CDR2 are MDHEN and SYDVKM. CDR3 in amino acids: CASSSFGRENTEAFF. The CDR3 nucleotides are TGTGCCAGCAGCTCTTTCGGCAGGGAGAACACTGAAGCTTTCTTT.

The J gene is TRBJ1-5, the V gene TRBV19, with D maybe TRBD1 (5 bases). The CDR3 length is 15 residues. V was clipped by 7 bases and J by 2 bases, with 15 bases between them. Germline CDR1 is LNHDA and CDR2 is SQIVND (reference sequence). The CDR3, as DNA: TGTGCCAGTAAAGGTAGGGCGGGGGGCAATCAGCCCCAGCATTTT. This translates into CASKGRAGGNQPQHF.

The rearrangement joins TRBV7-9 to TRBJ2-3; 14 bases line up with TRBD2. From germline, CDR1 is SEHNR and CDR2 FQNEAQ (reference sequence). The CDR3 spans 17 residues. V shed 1 base and J 2 bases; nucleotides not matched to a gene: 2. CDR3 sequence reads: CASSLGGLAGATDTQYF. The CDR3 bases are TGTGCCAGCAGCTTAGGGGGACTAGCGGGAGCCACAGATACGCAGTATTTT.

This clone came up a few times. The chain employs TRBV6-4 and TRBJ2-1, with 14 bases matching TRBD2. The CDR3 is 15 amino acids. CDR1 and CDR2 (germline): MRHNA, SNTAGT. V was clipped by 2 bases and J by 8 bases; unmatched bases: 2. CDR3 sequence (DNA): TGTGCCAGCAGTGACCGACTAGCGGGAGGGTATGAGCAGTTCTTC. Translated: CASSDRLAGGYEQFF.

Only a few counts were recorded for this clone. This sequence joins TRBV9 and TRBJ1-1, with TRBD1 as a possible D gene (5 bases). This CDR3 is built from 12 residues. V lost 4 bases to trimming and J lost 5 bases, with 9 bases between them. Per germline, CDR1 SGDLS and CDR2 YYNGEE. CDR3 protein: CASSPPGTEAFF. The CDR3 coding sequence is TGTGCCAGCAGCCCCCCAGGGACTGAAGCTTTCTTT.

V is TRBV10-3 and J is TRBJ2-7; 10 bases are a match to TRBD2. This CDR3 region has 15 residues. Germline V gives CDR1 ENHRY, CDR2 SYGVKD. V trimming: 5 bases; J trimming: 6 bases; junction bases outside the gene matches: 10. The CDR3 nucleotides are TGTGCCATCAGTACTTCTAGCGGGAGAACCTTCGAGCAGTACTTC. Translation gives CAISTSSGRTFEQYF.

The CDR3 DNA sequence: TGCGCCAGCAGCCCGCCTAGACCGGGGAGAGGCTACACCTTC. This encodes CASSPPRPGRGYTF. The chain joins TRBV4-1 to TRBJ1-2; no clear D gene. The CDR3 runs 14 residues. V gave up 4 bases and J gave up 8 bases, with 17 bases separating them. Germline V CDR1 and CDR2: MGHRA, YSYEKL.

This sequence joins TRBV29-1 and TRBJ1-3; D unclear. V was clipped by 3 bases and J by 6 bases, with 9 bases between them. Per the germline V gene, CDR1 is SQVTM and CDR2 is ANQGSEA. This CDR3 spans 12 amino acids. Here the CDR3 reads CSVEGRENTIYF. The CDR3 DNA follows: TGCAGCGTTGAGGGCAGAGAAAACACCATATATTTT.

DNA of the CDR3: TGCGCCAGCAGCTTGGACAGCTCGAACACCGGGGAGCTGTTTTTT. This sequence encodes CASSLDSSNTGELFF. The J gene is TRBJ2-2, the V gene TRBV5-1, with no clear D. Germline V CDR1 and CDR2: SGHRS, YFSETQ. There are 15 residues in the CDR3. The V end lost 0 bases, the J end lost 0 bases, and 6 bases lay between the germline ends.

The chain joins TRBV7-2 to TRBJ2-7; 7 bases fit TRBD2. CDR3 length: 13 residues. V gave up 3 bases and J gave up 3 bases; unmatched junction bases: 2. Looked up from germline, CDR1 is SGHTA and CDR2 is FQGNSA. The CDR3 protein is CASSFGRFYEQYF. Written as DNA, the CDR3 is TGTGCCAGCAGCTTCGGGAGGTTCTACGAGCAGTACTTC.

This clone turned up a few times. The V call is TRBV14, the J call TRBJ2-2, with 8 nucleotides matching TRBD2. The J segment lost 4 bases and the V segment lost 4 bases, leaving 5 bases of the junction unmatched. In germline, CDR1 is SGHDN, CDR2 FVKESK. CDR3 length: 15 amino acids. The CDR3 DNA follows: TGTGCCAGCAGCCCTCCGGGAGGGCGCACCGGGGAGCTGTTTTTT. As protein: CASSPPGGRTGELFF.

The table lists this clone with a few counts. The CDR3 nucleotides read TGTGCCAGCAGCCCCGGACTAGCGAACACCGGGGAGCTGTTTTTT. Protein: CASSPGLANTGELFF. This rearrangement joins TRBV5-4 to TRBJ2-2; 7 positions agree with TRBD2. CDR1 and CDR2 from the germline V gene are SGHNT and YYREEE (reference sequence). The CDR3 is 15 amino acids. V gave up 4 bases and J gave up 0 bases; unmatched junction bases: 3.

The V gene is TRBV11-3, the J gene TRBJ2-3; 11 positions match TRBD1. V was clipped by 4 bases and J by 4 bases; unmatched bases: 10. Germline CDR1 reads SGHNT; CDR2 reads YENEEA. The CDR3 extends over 17 amino acids. CDR3 loop: CASSWGDRGGDADTQYF. CDR3 bases: TGTGCCAGCAGCTGGGGGGACAGGGGGGGCGATGCAGATACGCAGTATTTT.

This clone was counted only a few times. The chain is built from TRBV4-1 and TRBJ1-2, with 9 bases that match TRBD1. With 2 bases clipped from V and 4 bases from J, the junction kept 11 bases outside the gene matches. This CDR3 contains 17 residues. Germline CDR1 is MGHRA and CDR2 is YSYEKL. CDR3 protein: CASSQPVTGGYFYGYTF. As DNA, the CDR3 is TGCGCCAGCAGCCAACCCGTGACAGGGGGTTATTTCTATGGCTACACCTTC.

This clone was found once. The chain joins TRBV5-6 to TRBJ2-3, with D unclear. The CDR3 sequence is 13 residues long. Trimming removed 3 bases from V and 2 bases from J, with 7 bases in between. Germline assignment: CDR1 SGHDT and CDR2 YYEEEE. The CDR3 nucleotides are TGTGCCAGCAGCTACCCAGTCACAGATACGCAGTATTTT. This codes for CASSYPVTDTQYF.

The V call is TRBV5-4, the J call TRBJ2-1; D possibly corresponds to TRBD1 (5 bases). The CDR3 covers 13 residues. V lost 2 bases and J lost 9, with 12 bases in between. Germline V gene data show CDR1 as SGHNT and CDR2 as YYREEE (reference sequence). CDR3 DNA sequence: TGTGCCAGCAGCTTTGGGCAGGGTGGTGAGCAGTTCTTC. Translated: CASSFGQGGEQFF.

V usage is TRBV4-3 and J usage is TRBJ2-1; the D gene is possibly TRBD2 (6 bases). The CDR3 sequence is 15 residues long. Trimming removed 0 bases at V and 6 bases at J, with 12 bases between. CDR1 LGHNA and CDR2 YSLEER come from the germline V gene. The CDR3 DNA follows: TGCGCCAGCAGCCAAGATAAGGCTAGCGTCAATGAGCAGTTCTTC. Its translation is CASSQDKASVNEQFF.

The V and J genes are TRBV27 and TRBJ2-7, with 14 nucleotides matching TRBD2. CDR1 MNHEY and CDR2 SMNVEV come from the germline V gene (reference sequence). This CDR3 is built from 14 residues. V trimming: 8 bases; J trimming: 6 bases; junction bases outside the gene matches: 6. The CDR3 coding sequence is TGTGCCAGCCGTCCGGGACTAGCGGGAGTCGAGCAGTACTTC. It codes for CASRPGLAGVEQYF.

The V gene is TRBV14, the J gene TRBJ1-2, with 7 positions matching TRBD1. With V trimmed by 7 bases and J by 4 bases, 15 bases remained unmatched. Germline CDR1 reads SGHDN; CDR2 reads FVKESK. CDR3 length: 16 amino acids. DNA for the CDR3: TGTGCCAGCAACCCCGGGACAGCCACACCCTTCTATGGCTACACCTTC. Protein: CASNPGTATPFYGYTF.

The CDR3 region is CASSQRPLTSGSYWDEQFF. The CDR3 region has the DNA TGCGCCAGCAGCCAGCGTCCCCTGACTAGCGGGAGTTATTGGGATGAGCAGTTCTTC. This rearrangement joins TRBV4-3 to TRBJ2-1, with 12 bases identical to TRBD2. The CDR3 runs to 19 residues. The germline CDR1 and CDR2 sequences are LGHNA and YSLEER. Trimming took 3 bases from V and 8 from J; bases not matched to a gene: 17.

The chain has TRBV7-9 and TRBJ1-5; D is unresolved. This CDR3 has 16 amino acids. V was cut by 1 base and J by 0 bases, with 10 bases left in between. In germline, CDR1 is SEHNR, CDR2 FQNEAQ (reference sequence). Here the CDR3 DNA reads TGTGCCAGCAGCTTAGGGGCCCTTAGTAGCAATCAGCCCCAGCATTTT. This gives the protein CASSLGALSSNQPQHF. The complete variable domain, with remaining parts taken from reference TRBV7-9 and TRBJ1-5, reads DTGVSQNPRHKITKRGQNVTFRCDPISEHNRLYWYRQTLGQGPEFLTYFQNEAQLEKSRLLSDRFSAERPKGSFSTLEIQRTEQGDSAMYLCASSLGALSSNQPQHFGDGTRLSIL.

This clone was found a few times. The CDR3 region is CASSLTSGGLGEQFF. CDR3 bases: TGTGCCAGCAGCTTAACATCGGGAGGTCTAGGGGAGCAGTTCTTC. The V call is TRBV7-3, the J call TRBJ2-1; 7 bases align to TRBD2. Germline-derived CDR1 and CDR2 are SGHTA and FQGTGA. After removal of 0 bases from V and 10 bases from J, the junction contained 9 bases not matched to a gene. CDR3 size: 15 residues.

The V and J genes are TRBV7-2 and TRBJ2-6, with 10 positions matching TRBD1. V lost 10 bases to trimming and J lost 2 bases; unmatched junction nucleotides: 5. This CDR3 region has 15 residues. Germline V lookup: CDR1 SGHTA, CDR2 FQGNSA. The CDR3 DNA reads as TGTGCCACCGGGACAGGGGTAACTGGGGCCAACGTCCTGACTTTC. It is translated as CATGTGVTGANVLTF.

V and J are TRBV30 and TRBJ2-7; 9 nucleotides agree with TRBD2. Germline CDR1 and CDR2: GTSNPN and SVGIG (reference sequence). Germline trimming cut 4 bases from V and 2 bases from J; bases unmatched to any gene: 9. The CDR3 runs 15 residues. The CDR3 DNA is TGTGCCTGGAAATTGGCGGGAGGGGGTCCCTACGAGCAGTACTTC. Translating gives CAWKLAGGGPYEQYF.